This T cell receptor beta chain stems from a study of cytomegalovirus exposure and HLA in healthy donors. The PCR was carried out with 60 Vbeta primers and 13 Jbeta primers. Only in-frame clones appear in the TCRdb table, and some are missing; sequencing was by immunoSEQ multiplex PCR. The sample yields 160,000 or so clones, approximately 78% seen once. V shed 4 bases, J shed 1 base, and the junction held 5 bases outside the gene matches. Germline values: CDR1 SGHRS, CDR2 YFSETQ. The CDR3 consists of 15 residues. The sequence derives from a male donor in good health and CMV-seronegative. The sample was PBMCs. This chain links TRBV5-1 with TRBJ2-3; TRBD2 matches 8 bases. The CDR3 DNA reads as TGCGCCAGCAGCCCGGGGGGGGCTCGCACAGATACGCAGTATTTT. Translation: CASSPGGARTDTQYF.